The subject of this entry is one TCR beta chain. The antigen remains unidentified. This sample was included in a study of T cell responses to AZD1222 COVID-19 vaccine. Whole-study findings and limits: Nearly half of the spike-specific TCRs reportedly recognize variant regions that carry no mutations. White British people made up most donors, females outnumbered males, and clonal diversity was possibly underestimated. Among those given AZD1222, only six were seropositive at baseline.

The CDR3 has 15 amino acids. With 7 bases removed from V and 9 bases from J, the gap between germline ends came to 19 bases. TCRdb's table, derived via immunoSEQ multiplex PCR, lists solely in-frame clones and lacks some. The sample has around 60,000 clones, 70% to 90% seen once. The specimen comprised peripheral blood, sampled on day 0 of AZD1222 vaccination. This TCR came from an adult in good health. The V gene is TRBV23-1, the J gene TRBJ1-6; perhaps TRBD1 as D (5 bases). TRBV23-1 is classed as an ORF, of uncertain function. The DNA of the CDR3 is TGCGCCAGCACCCGTAAGGTCAGGGAAAGTTCACCCCTCCACTTT. This sequence encodes CASTRKVRESSPLHF.